This entry concerns a single T cell receptor (beta chain). The junction does not match germline at one end; this may be a read error. The data were obtained in a study of CD8+CD57+ T cells in acquired aplastic anemia. The germline V gene encodes CDR1 SGHTA and CDR2 FQGNSA. The CDR3 is made up of 12 amino acids. Profiling that covered TCR beta VDJ and CDR3 relied on genomic DNA as its template. TCRdb passed the reads through MiXCR, listing each CDR3 protein once. The repertoire holds approximately 250,000 distinct CDR3 sequences, with approximately 80% as singletons. Patients chosen for sequencing had CD8+CD57+ cells that had expanded, as shown by flow cytometry.

V and J are TRBV7-2 and TRBJ2-7; TRBD2 aligns across 9 bases. This TCR derives from a human donor with aplastic anemia. Sequences were obtained from sorted CD4+, CD8+, or CD8+CD57+ T cells (not recorded which) from PBMCs. This CDR3 is CASVAGAYEEYF. The DNA of the CDR3 is TGTGCCAGCGTAGCGGGAGCCTACGAGGAGTACTTC. Together with reference TRBV7-2 and TRBJ2-7, the CDR3 gives the full variable domain: GAGVSQSPSNKVTEKGKDVELRCDPISGHTALYWYRQSLGQGLEFLIYFQGNSAPDKSGLPSDRFSAERTGGSVSTLTIQRTQQEDSAVYLCASVAGAYEEYFGPGTRLTVT.